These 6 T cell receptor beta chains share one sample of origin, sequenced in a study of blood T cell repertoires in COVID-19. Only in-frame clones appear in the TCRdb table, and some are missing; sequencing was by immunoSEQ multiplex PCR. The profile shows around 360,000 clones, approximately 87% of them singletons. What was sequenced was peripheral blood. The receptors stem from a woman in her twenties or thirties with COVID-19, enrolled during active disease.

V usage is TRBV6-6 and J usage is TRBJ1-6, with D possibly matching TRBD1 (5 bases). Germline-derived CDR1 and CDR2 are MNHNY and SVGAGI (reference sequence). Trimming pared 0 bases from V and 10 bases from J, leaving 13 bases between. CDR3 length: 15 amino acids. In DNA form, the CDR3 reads TGTGCCAGCAGTTACTCGGGGGGTTCAGGATCACCCCTCCACTTT. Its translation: CASSYSGGSGSPLHF.

CDR3 nucleotide sequence: TGTGCCAGTAGTATAGGAGACATCAGCACTGAAGCTTTCTTT. Its translation is CASSIGDISTEAFF. This chain joins TRBV19 and TRBJ1-1; D is unclear. The CDR3 extends over 14 amino acids. Germline V gene lookup returns CDR1 LNHDA and CDR2 SQIVND (reference sequence). Trimming shortened V by 1 base and J by 4 bases, and 10 bases separated the two germline ends.

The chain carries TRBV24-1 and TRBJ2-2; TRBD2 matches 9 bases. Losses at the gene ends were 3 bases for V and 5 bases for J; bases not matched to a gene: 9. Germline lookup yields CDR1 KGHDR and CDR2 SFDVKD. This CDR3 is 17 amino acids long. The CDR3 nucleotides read TGTGCCACCAGTGATCCTGGAGCGGGAGGAGAGACCGGGGAGCTGTTTTTT. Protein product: CATSDPGAGGETGELFF.

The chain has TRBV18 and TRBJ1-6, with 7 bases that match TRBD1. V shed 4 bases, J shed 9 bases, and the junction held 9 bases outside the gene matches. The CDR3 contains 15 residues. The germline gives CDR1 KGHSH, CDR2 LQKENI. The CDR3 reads CASSLTGAIGSPLHF. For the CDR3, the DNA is TGTGCCAGCTCACTTACAGGGGCCATCGGTTCACCCCTCCACTTT.

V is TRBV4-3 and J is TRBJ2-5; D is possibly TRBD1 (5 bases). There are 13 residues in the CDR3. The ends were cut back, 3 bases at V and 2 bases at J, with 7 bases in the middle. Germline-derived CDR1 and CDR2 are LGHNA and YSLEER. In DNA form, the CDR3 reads TGCGCCAGCAGCCAGGGGCTTCAAGAGACCCAGTACTTC. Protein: CASSQGLQETQYF.

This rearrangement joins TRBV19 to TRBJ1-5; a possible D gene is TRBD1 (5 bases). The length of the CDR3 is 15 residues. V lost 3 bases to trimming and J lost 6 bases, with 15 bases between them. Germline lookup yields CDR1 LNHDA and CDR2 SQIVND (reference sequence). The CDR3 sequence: CASSMTAHISQPQHF. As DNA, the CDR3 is TGTGCCAGTAGTATGACAGCCCATATCTCTCAGCCCCAGCATTTT. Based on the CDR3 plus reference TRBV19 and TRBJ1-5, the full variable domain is DGGITQSPKYLFRKEGQNVTLSCEQNLNHDAMYWYRQDPGQGLRLIYYSQIVNDFQKGDIAEGYSVSREKKESFPLTVTSAQKNPTAFYLCASSMTAHISQPQHFGDGTRLSIL.